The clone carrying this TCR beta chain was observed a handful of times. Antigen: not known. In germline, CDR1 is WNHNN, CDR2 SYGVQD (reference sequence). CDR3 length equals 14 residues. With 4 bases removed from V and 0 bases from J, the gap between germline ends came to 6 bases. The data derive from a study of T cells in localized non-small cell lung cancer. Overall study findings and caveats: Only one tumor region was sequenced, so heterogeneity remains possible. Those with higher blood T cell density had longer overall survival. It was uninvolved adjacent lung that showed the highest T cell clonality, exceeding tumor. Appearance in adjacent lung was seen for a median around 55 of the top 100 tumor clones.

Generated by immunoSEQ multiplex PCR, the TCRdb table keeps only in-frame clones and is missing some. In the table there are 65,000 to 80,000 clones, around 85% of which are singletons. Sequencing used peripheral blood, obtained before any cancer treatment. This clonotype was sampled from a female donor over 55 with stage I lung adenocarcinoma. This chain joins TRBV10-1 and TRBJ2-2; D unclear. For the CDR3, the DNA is TGCGCCAGCAGTGTAAGACCGAACACCGGGGAGCTGTTTTTT. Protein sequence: CASSVRPNTGELFF.